Listed here are 14 T cell receptor beta chains from one sample, sequenced in a study of T cells in Graves' hyperthyroidism and ophthalmopathy. Researchers took RNA transcripts and amplified the TCR beta CDR3 regions from them. Carried out on the TCR CDR3, a first-round RT-PCR used the HTBI primer set. TCRdb fed the multiplex PCR reads into MiXCR, producing one record per CDR3 protein. The data contain 450,000 to 700,000 distinct CDR3 sequences, under 60% of them singletons. The sample was peripheral blood or thyroid tissue (not recorded which). Every receptor here comes from a woman under 30 with Graves' hyperthyroidism.

V is TRBV10-3 and J is TRBJ1-1; D call uncertain. From germline, CDR1 is ENHRY and CDR2 SYGVKD. The CDR3 runs to 12 residues. Trimming took 7 bases from V and 4 from J, leaving 10 bases between them. The CDR3 reads CAINREGTEAFF. The CDR3 coding sequence is TGTGCCATCAACCGAGAGGGCACTGAAGCTTTCTTT.

The V and J genes are TRBV29-1 and TRBJ2-3; D gene ambiguous. Trimming removed 1 base from V and 0 bases from J, with 5 bases in between. The CDR3 extends over 13 amino acids. CDR1 is SQVTM and CDR2 is ANQGSEA in the germline V gene. CDR3 in amino acids: CSVEVISTDTQYF. The CDR3 DNA reads as TGCAGCGTTGAAGTTATTAGCACAGATACGCAGTATTTT.

This clonotype has a count of ten or more. This chain uses TRBV7-6 with TRBJ2-3; possible D gene TRBD1, 5 bases. CDR1 and CDR2 from the germline V gene are SGHVS and FNYEAQ. The CDR3 loop spans 14 amino acids. The V end lost 1 base, the J end lost 2 bases, and 7 bases lay between the germline ends. CDR3 bases: TGTGCCAGCAGCTTAGGGGGCCCCACAGATACGCAGTATTTT. Protein product: CASSLGGPTDTQYF.

This clonotype was observed once. This may be a read error, as it is one base from a much larger clone. The chain carries TRBV6-1 and TRBJ2-7; TRBD1 aligns across 10 bases. Per the germline V gene, CDR1 is MNHNS and CDR2 is SASEGT. The CDR3 loop spans 14 amino acids. With V trimmed by 8 bases and J by 5 bases, 9 bases remained unmatched. CDR3 in amino acids: CASGFRTGGHEQYF. CDR3 nucleotide sequence: TGTGCCAGCGGTTTCCGGACAGGGGGGCACGAGCAGTACTTC.

The V call is TRBV12-3 or TRBV12-4, the J call TRBJ2-1, with 8 bases fitting TRBD2. This CDR3 has 14 amino acids. V gave up 6 bases and J gave up 9 bases; unmatched junction bases: 10. CDR3 loop: CASSRTSGSIEQFF. CDR3 bases: TGTGCCAGCAGCCGCACGAGCGGGAGTATTGAGCAGTTCTTC.

The rearrangement joins TRBV20-1 to TRBJ1-1; D gene ambiguous. Germline V gene data show CDR1 as DFQATT and CDR2 as SNEGSKA (reference sequence). This CDR3 region has 12 residues. Trimming stripped 5 bases from V and 5 bases from J, with 12 bases between. The CDR3: CSADPGRTEAFF. For the CDR3, the DNA is TGCAGTGCTGACCCGGGAAGGACTGAAGCTTTCTTT.

This clonotype was recorded at least ten times. CDR3 nucleotide sequence: TGTGCCAGCAGCCAAGTGGGGACTAGCGGGAGTTTCTACGAGCAGTACTTC. Translated, it gives CASSQVGTSGSFYEQYF. This chain uses TRBV7-2 with TRBJ2-7, with TRBD2 identical over 14 bases. The CDR3 has 17 amino acids. CDR1 and CDR2 from the germline V gene are SGHTA and FQGNSA. V shed 5 bases and J 3 bases; nucleotides not matched to a gene: 9.

This clonotype was recorded many times. The genes are TRBV5-1 and TRBJ2-7; D tentatively reads TRBD1 or TRBD2 (5 bases each). The germline V gene has CDR1 SGHRS and CDR2 YFSETQ. V lost 9 bases and J 3 bases, leaving 16 bases between the germline ends. The CDR3 has 13 amino acids. CDR3 in DNA: TGCGCCACCAGTGGGGGTGAGAGCTACGAGCAGTACTTC. This encodes CATSGGESYEQYF.

The chain recombines TRBV12-3 or TRBV12-4 with TRBJ2-1; unclear D gene. V was clipped by 3 bases and J by 5 bases, with 8 bases between them. The CDR3 totals 13 residues. In nucleotides, the CDR3 is TGTGCCAGCAGTTTCGGACGAGACAATGAGCAGTTCTTC. Protein sequence: CASSFGRDNEQFF.

V and J are TRBV7-8 and TRBJ2-7; no clear D gene. Trimming cost V 5 bases and J 7 bases, with 12 bases left between them. The CDR3 contains 12 residues. Germline assignment: CDR1 SGHVS and CDR2 FQNEAQ. The CDR3 DNA reads as TGTGCCAGCAGCCGATTCCCCAATGAGCAGTACTTC. It specifies CASSRFPNEQYF. Full variable domain (remainder filled in from reference TRBV7-8 and TRBJ2-7): GAGVSQSPRYKVAKRGQDVALRCDPISGHVSLFWYQQALGQGPEFLTYFQNEAQLDKSGLPSDRFFAERPEGSVSTLKIQRTQQEDSAVYLCASSRFPNEQYFGPGTRLTVT.

The sample holds a few counts of this clonotype. The chain is built from TRBV27 and TRBJ2-2; TRBD2 matches at 7 bases. CDR1 is MNHEY and CDR2 is SMNVEV in the germline V gene (reference sequence). The CDR3 totals 15 residues. V shed 5 bases, J shed 6 bases, and the junction held 9 bases outside the gene matches. The CDR3 is CASSRRDYWAGELFF. CDR3 bases: TGTGCCAGCAGTCGTCGGGACTATTGGGCCGGGGAGCTGTTTTTT.

The genes are TRBV27 and TRBJ2-7; D might be TRBD2 (5 bases). The CDR3 totals 15 residues. Germline V lookup: CDR1 MNHEY, CDR2 SMNVEV (reference sequence). The V and J ends lost 4 bases and 2 bases respectively, with 15 bases between them. The CDR3 loop reads CASSSTSRAPYEQYF. CDR3 DNA: TGTGCCAGCAGTTCAACTAGTAGAGCCCCCTACGAGCAGTACTTC.

This rearrangement joins TRBV9 to TRBJ2-7; weak D call: TRBD2 (6 bases). V was clipped by 6 bases and J by 1 base, with 8 bases between them. The CDR3 loop spans 12 amino acids. The germline V gene encodes CDR1 SGDLS and CDR2 YYNGEE. The CDR3 spells CASMGLSYEQYF. The CDR3 nucleotides are TGTGCCAGCATGGGACTTTCCTACGAGCAGTACTTC.

The sample holds a few counts of this clonotype. A much larger clone lies a single base off, so this may be a read error. The chain links TRBV14 to TRBJ1-2; no reliable D call. CDR1 and CDR2 (germline): SGHDN, FVKESK. The CDR3 has 14 amino acids. Trimming removed 1 base from V and 7 bases from J, with 13 bases in between. The DNA for the CDR3 is TGTGCCAGCAGCCAAGGGTGGGATCTGCCTGGCTACACCTTC. Residues: CASSQGWDLPGYTF.